This entry lists 30 T cell receptor beta chains sequenced from one sample in a study of tumor and adjacent non-tumor tissue in lung cancer. No cell sorting was done before RNA was extracted from the tissue. A modified ARM-PCR protocol with three rounds of nested PCR amplified TCRbeta. TCRdb itself ran the multiplex PCR reads through MiXCR, one entry per CDR3 protein. The sample includes approximately 120,000 distinct CDR3 sequences, 60% to 80% seen only once; the top ten take approximately 35%. The sequenced sample consisted of lung tumor tissue. These TCRs come from a woman aged 55-75 years with non-small cell lung cancer.

V gene TRBV11-2 combines with J gene TRBJ1-5; TRBD1 agrees at 8 bases. This CDR3 spans 13 amino acids. Trimming took 8 bases from V and 6 from J; bases not matched to a gene: 6. Germline V gene data show CDR1 as SGHAT and CDR2 as FQNNGV. In DNA, the CDR3 is TGTGCCAGCCTCAGGGACAGGCGTCAGCCCCAGCATTTT. Protein sequence: CASLRDRRQPQHF.

The chain uses TRBV20-1 and TRBJ1-2, with D possibly TRBD1 on 5 matching bases. Looked up from germline, CDR1 is DFQATT and CDR2 is SNEGSKA (reference sequence). The CDR3 extends over 13 amino acids. CDR3 sequence (DNA): TGCATAGCTAGTGAGGGGAACGGCTATGGCTACACCTTC. Translating it yields CIASEGNGYGYTF.

For this clonotype: The junction departs from the called germline gene at one end, perhaps through a read error. Written as DNA, the CDR3 is TGTGCCAGCAGCTTAAAATTGAACACCGAAGCTTTCTTT. Translation: CASSLKLNTEAFF. This rearrangement joins TRBV11-1 to TRBJ1-1, with D unclear. Germline V gives CDR1 SGHAT, CDR2 FQDESV (reference sequence). The CDR3 runs 13 residues.

The rearrangement links TRBV28 to TRBJ2-1; D unclear. Germline CDR1 MDHEN, CDR2 SYDVKM. Deletions cut 10 bases from V and 2 bases from J, with 6 bases between. There are 11 residues in the CDR3. In nucleotides, the CDR3 is TGTGCCAACAGCCCCTACAATGAGCAGTTCTTC. It yields the protein CANSPYNEQFF.

The V and J genes are TRBV11-2 and TRBJ2-3; D is possibly TRBD1 or TRBD2 (5 bases each). Trimming stripped 5 bases from V and 5 bases from J, with 17 bases between. CDR1 and CDR2 from the germline V gene are SGHAT and FQNNGV. The CDR3 length is 15 residues. CDR3 loop: CASSATGTGIDTQYF. Here the CDR3 DNA reads TGTGCCAGCAGCGCTACCGGGACGGGCATAGATACGCAGTATTTT. Filled out from reference TRBV11-2 and TRBJ2-3, the complete variable domain reads EAGVAQSPRYKIIEKRQSVAFWCNPISGHATLYWYQQILGQGPKLLIQFQNNGVVDDSQLPKDRFSAERLKGVDSTLKIQPAKLEDSAVYLCASSATGTGIDTQYFGPGTRLTVL.

This clonotype was counted between two and nine times. Possible read error: a much larger clone is one base away. V is TRBV7-9 and J is TRBJ2-3, with D hard to call. Germline lookup yields CDR1 SEHNR and CDR2 FQNEAQ (reference sequence). The CDR3 runs to 15 residues. For the CDR3, the DNA is TGTGCCAGCAGCTTAGGGGCTTCGCGCACAGATATGCAGTATTTT. Its translation: CASSLGASRTDMQYF.

This clonotype was observed at least ten times. The J gene is TRBJ1-5, the V gene TRBV20-1; D is uncertain. The CDR3 loop spans 12 amino acids. CDR1 and CDR2 (germline): DFQATT, SNEGSKA (reference sequence). Trimming stripped 3 bases from V and 6 bases from J, with 9 bases between. CDR3 loop: CSASAGSQPQHF. The CDR3 bases are TGCAGTGCTAGTGCGGGATCTCAGCCCCAGCATTTT.

About this clonotype itself: In this CDR3 the conserved last residue, phenylalanine or tryptophan, is missing, so a read error is likely. CDR3 protein: CASSYSGGRKGAFS. The CDR3 DNA is TGTGCCAGCAGTTACTCGGGAGGTCGCAAGGGAGCTTTCTCT. This rearrangement joins TRBV6-6 to TRBJ1-1, with D unclear. The length of the CDR3 is 14 residues. CDR1 and CDR2 from the germline V gene are MNHNY and SVGAGI (reference sequence). The germline V and J ends were trimmed by 0 bases and 10 bases, with 15 bases remaining between them.

This clonotype was observed a single time. CDR3 residues: CASSPGQGLSQHF. DNA for the CDR3: TGCGCCAGCAGCCCGGGACAGGGTTTGTCCCAGCATTTT. The chain combines TRBV10-1 with TRBJ1-5; 9 positions match TRBD1. V was pared by 6 bases and J by 11 bases, with 8 bases of the junction left unmatched. The CDR3 has 13 residues. Germline CDR1 reads WNHNN; CDR2 reads SYGVQD (reference sequence).

Many counts were recorded for this clonotype. The chain couples TRBV10-2 to TRBJ2-5, with 9 bases fitting TRBD2. The CDR3 runs to 16 residues. The junction had 13 bases not matched to a gene; V was cut back by 2 bases and J by 9 bases. The germline gives CDR1 WSHSY, CDR2 SAAADI. For the CDR3, the DNA is TGCGCCAGCAGTGAGCTGCGGGAGGGGGCCAGGATCCCCCAGTACTTC. Residues: CASSELREGARIPQYF.

With regard to this clonotype: A much larger clone is a single base away; this may be a read error. The rearrangement uses TRBV11-2 and TRBJ2-2, with a weak D call TRBD1 (6 bases). Germline loops: CDR1 SGHAT, CDR2 FQNNGV. The CDR3 has 16 amino acids. V lost 5 bases and J 2 bases, leaving 15 bases between the germline ends. In DNA form, the CDR3 reads TGTGCCAGCAGCCTCCAAACAGGGTCCAACACCGGGGAGCTGTTTTTT. It is translated as CASSLQTGSNTGELFF.

The chain couples TRBV11-2 to TRBJ2-3; D remains unclear. The CDR3 spans 11 residues. V lost 2 bases, J lost 15 bases, and 12 bases lay in between. Germline CDR1 and CDR2: SGHAT and FQNNGV. The chain's CDR3 is CASSLTDSHYF. CDR3 in DNA: TGTGCCAGCAGCTTAACAGATAGCCACTATTTT.

As for this clonotype: Lacking the conserved final phenylalanine or tryptophan, this CDR3 likely reflects a read error. The DNA is omitted, as the CDR3 cannot be located on it reliably, and the CDR3 follows TCRdb's listing. V is TRBV11-2 and J is TRBJ1-3. The CDR3 spans 14 residues, counting both ends. Per germline, CDR1 SGHAT and CDR2 FQNNGV. CDR3 sequence reads: CASSLEPSGNTMYY.

This clonotype was found many times. The rearrangement uses TRBV29-1 and TRBJ1-1; no definite D call. CDR1 SQVTM and CDR2 ANQGSEA come from the germline V gene. CDR3 length: 12 amino acids. Trimming left V 3 bases short and J 5 bases short, with 10 bases between. This CDR3 reads CSVDKVKTEAFF. The CDR3 DNA sequence: TGCAGCGTTGATAAGGTCAAGACTGAAGCTTTCTTT.

Notes on this clonotype: A much bigger clone sits one base away, suggesting this may be a read error. The J gene is TRBJ1-1, the V gene TRBV20-1; D is undetermined. There are 16 residues in the CDR3. CDR1 DFQATT and CDR2 SNEGSKA come from the germline V gene (reference sequence). The CDR3 sequence: CSAKGGRRRSVSEALF. The CDR3 coding sequence is TGCAGTGCTAAAGGAGGTCGCCGAAGAAGTGTCTCTGAAGCTCTCTTT.

The V gene is TRBV30, the J gene TRBJ1-2; D gene unclear. The length of the CDR3 is 11 residues. Trimming removed 4 bases from V and 7 bases from J, with 10 bases in between. Germline values: CDR1 GTSNPN, CDR2 SVGIG (reference sequence). The CDR3 nucleotides read TGTGCCTGGAATGTGGGAGTTGGCTACACCTTC. Its protein product is CAWNVGVGYTF.

This clonotype was counted many times. The chain combines TRBV12-3 or TRBV12-4 with TRBJ1-1, with no clear D. Trimming removed 2 bases at V and 3 bases at J, with 10 bases between. The CDR3 has 14 amino acids. This chain's CDR3 is CASSLQSLDTEAFF. DNA of the CDR3: TGTGCCAGCAGTTTACAGAGCCTGGACACTGAAGCTTTCTTT.

The chain couples TRBV7-3 to TRBJ1-1, with no clear D. CDR3 length: 13 residues. CDR1 and CDR2 from the germline V gene are SGHTA and FQGTGA. Between the trimmed V and J ends, which lost 5 bases and 1 base, there was a span of 8 bases. CDR3 sequence reads: CASSDGGNTEAFF. In DNA form, the CDR3 reads TGTGCCAGCAGCGATGGCGGGAACACTGAAGCTTTCTTT.

Concerning this clonotype itself: No conserved phenylalanine or tryptophan is present at the end of the CDR3, so a read error is the likely explanation. The gene calls are TRBV28 and TRBJ1-2; TRBD1 matches at 7 bases. V gave up 4 bases and J gave up 10 bases; unmatched junction bases: 15. The CDR3 is 15 residues long. Per the germline V gene, CDR1 is MDHEN and CDR2 is SYDVKM. DNA of the CDR3: TGTGCCAGCAGTTATACAGGGGCTAATTTCATCGACTACACCATC. Amino acids: CASSYTGANFIDYTI.

About this clonotype: Germline is not matched at one junction end, which may reflect a read error. This chain uses TRBV12-3 or TRBV12-4 with TRBJ2-2, with 7 nucleotides matching TRBD2. This CDR3 comprises 15 residues. The CDR3 loop reads CASRGGGPNTGELSF. The CDR3 DNA sequence: TGTGCCAGCAGGGGCGGGGGACCAAACACGGGGGAGCTGTCTTTT.

The gene calls are TRBV27 and TRBJ1-5; a weak D match, TRBD1 (6 bases). CDR1 is MNHEY, CDR2 SMNVEV, per germline (reference sequence). The CDR3 runs 13 residues. The V end lost 11 bases, the J end lost 5 bases, and 16 bases lay between the germline ends. The CDR3 region is CAAGRTDYQPQHF. For the CDR3, the DNA is TGTGCCGCGGGGAGGACAGATTATCAGCCCCAGCATTTT.

The chain is built from TRBV12-3 or TRBV12-4 and TRBJ2-1; 11 nucleotides agree with TRBD2. CDR3 length equals 20 residues. With 3 bases clipped from V and 12 bases from J, the junction kept 25 bases outside the gene matches. CDR3 protein: CASSLGPTSGGVGDYDGQFF. CDR3 sequence (DNA): TGTGCCAGCAGTTTGGGTCCCACTAGCGGGGGTGTCGGGGATTACGATGGGCAGTTCTTC.

Concerning this clonotype itself: Here the CDR3 omits its conserved ending phenylalanine or tryptophan, so a read error is the likely source. The chain carries TRBV11-1 and TRBJ1-1, with D perhaps matching TRBD1 (5 bases). CDR1 and CDR2 (germline): SGHAT, FQDESV (reference sequence). The CDR3 contains 13 residues. The CDR3 DNA follows: TGTGTCAGCAGCTCCGTCAGGGTGACTGAAGCTTTCTTA. It yields the protein CVSSSVRVTEAFL.

V usage is TRBV6-2 or TRBV6-3 and J usage is TRBJ1-5; 10 positions agree with TRBD1. The CDR3 length is 14 residues. Germline V gene data show CDR1 as MNHEY and CDR2 as SVGEGT. The junction had 4 bases not matched to a gene; V was cut back by 8 bases and J by 3 bases. The CDR3 bases are TGTGCCAGCGAGACAGGGGGCGTCAATCAGCCCCAGCATTTT. Translated, it gives CASETGGVNQPQHF.

Comments on this clonotype: At one boundary the junction diverges from the germline segment, which might be a read error. The V gene is TRBV11-3, the J gene TRBJ2-3, with no clear D. Germline lookup yields CDR1 SGHNT and CDR2 YENEEA. This CDR3 region has 13 residues. The DNA of the CDR3 is TGTGCCAGCAGAAAGAGTCAAGGTGACACGCAGTGTTTT. It is translated as CASRKSQGDTQCF.

A remark on this clonotype: One junction end disagrees with the germline gene, perhaps due to a read error. The chain employs TRBV20-1 and TRBJ2-5; the match to TRBD1 covers 7 bases. This CDR3 is built from 15 residues. CDR1 is DFQATT and CDR2 is SNEGSKA in the germline V gene (reference sequence). The CDR3, as DNA: TGCAGTGCTAGAGCCATGGACAGGATCCAAGAGACCAAGTACTTC. This gives the protein CSARAMDRIQETKYF.

Of note for this clonotype: This may be a read error, as it is one base from a much larger clone. The chain combines TRBV20-1 with TRBJ1-5, with D unresolved. CDR1 and CDR2 from the germline V gene are DFQATT and SNEGSKA (reference sequence). This CDR3 region has 16 residues. V shed 0 bases and J shed 0 bases, with 12 bases lying between them. CDR3 in amino acids: CSARDGREYSNQPQHF. The CDR3 DNA reads as TGCAGTGCTAGAGATGGGCGGGAGTATAGCAATCAGCCCCAGCATTTT.

With respect to this clonotype: This may come from a read error, since a much larger clone is one base off. The chain links TRBV12-3 or TRBV12-4 to TRBJ1-4, with a weak D call TRBD1 (5 bases). The V end was cut by 6 bases, the J end by 8 bases, with 16 bases between. The CDR3 is 14 residues long. CDR3 sequence reads: CASSALPRGEKLFF. CDR3 DNA sequence: TGTGCCAGCAGCGCTCTGCCAAGGGGCGAAAAACTGTTTTTT.

Regarding this clonotype: The junction shows a germline mismatch at one end, possibly a read error. V and J are TRBV29-1 and TRBJ2-6; D tentatively fits TRBD1 or TRBD2 (5 bases each). This CDR3 has 14 amino acids. Germline loops: CDR1 SQVTM, CDR2 ANQGSEA. In DNA, the CDR3 is TGCAGCGTTGAGCAGGACTCTGGGGCCAATGTCCTGACTTTC. It is translated as CSVEQDSGANVLTF.

A note on this clonotype: Given the absence of the conserved phenylalanine or tryptophan at the CDR3 end, a read error is likely. The V gene is TRBV20-1, the J gene TRBJ1-2; D is undetermined. CDR3 length equals 12 residues. CDR1 is DFQATT, CDR2 SNEGSKA, per germline (reference sequence). This chain's CDR3 is CSATPTYYDYTL. The DNA for the CDR3 is TGCAGTGCAACCCCAACTTACTATGACTACACCTTA.